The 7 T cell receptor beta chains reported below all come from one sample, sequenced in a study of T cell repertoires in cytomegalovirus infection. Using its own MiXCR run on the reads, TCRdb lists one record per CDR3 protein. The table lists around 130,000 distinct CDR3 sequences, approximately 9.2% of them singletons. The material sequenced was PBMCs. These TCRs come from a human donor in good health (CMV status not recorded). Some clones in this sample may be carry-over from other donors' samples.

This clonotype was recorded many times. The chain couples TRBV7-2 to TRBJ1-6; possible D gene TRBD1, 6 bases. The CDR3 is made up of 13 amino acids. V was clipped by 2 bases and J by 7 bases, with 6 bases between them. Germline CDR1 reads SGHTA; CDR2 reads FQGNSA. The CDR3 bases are TGTGCCAGCAGCTTAACAGGGAATTCACCCCTCCACTTT. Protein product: CASSLTGNSPLHF.

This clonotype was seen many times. The CDR3 sequence is CSVVGWTGVMTQYF. The CDR3 nucleotides read TGCAGCGTTGTGGGGTGGACAGGGGTGATGACCCAGTACTTC. This chain connects TRBV29-1 to TRBJ2-5; TRBD1 aligns across 9 bases. Germline V CDR1 and CDR2: SQVTM, ANQGSEA. J was trimmed by 7 bases and V by 4 bases; bases with no gene match: 10. This CDR3 has 14 residues.

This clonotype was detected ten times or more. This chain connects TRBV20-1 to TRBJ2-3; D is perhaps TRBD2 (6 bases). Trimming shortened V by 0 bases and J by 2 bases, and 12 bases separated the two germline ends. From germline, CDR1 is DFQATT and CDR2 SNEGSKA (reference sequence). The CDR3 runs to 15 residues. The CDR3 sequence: CSARDGGGTTDTQYF. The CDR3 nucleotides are TGCAGTGCTAGAGATGGTGGGGGGACCACAGATACGCAGTATTTT.

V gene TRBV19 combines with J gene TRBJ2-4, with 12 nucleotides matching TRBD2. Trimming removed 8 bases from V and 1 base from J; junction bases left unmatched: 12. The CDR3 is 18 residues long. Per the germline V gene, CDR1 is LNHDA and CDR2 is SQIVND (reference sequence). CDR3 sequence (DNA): TGTGCCAGTTCCCGCACTAGCGGGGGGCCCTCGGCCAAAAACATTCAGTACTTC. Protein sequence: CASSRTSGGPSAKNIQYF.

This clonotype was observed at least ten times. CDR3 amino acids: CASSDPGQLYGYTF. In DNA, the CDR3 is TGTGCCAGCAGTGATCCGGGACAGCTCTATGGCTACACCTTC. V and J are TRBV25-1 and TRBJ1-2, with 7 bases lining up with TRBD1. The CDR3 spans 14 residues. J was trimmed by 4 bases and V by 3 bases; bases with no gene match: 5. Germline V gene lookup returns CDR1 MGHDK and CDR2 SYGVNS.

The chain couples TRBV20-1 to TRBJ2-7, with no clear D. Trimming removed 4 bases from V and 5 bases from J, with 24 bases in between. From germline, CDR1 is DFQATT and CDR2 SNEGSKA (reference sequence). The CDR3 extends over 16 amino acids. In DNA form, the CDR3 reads TGCAGTGCTAAGAGGACGGCGGAGCGAGTATACCACGAGCAGTACTTC. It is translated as CSAKRTAERVYHEQYF.

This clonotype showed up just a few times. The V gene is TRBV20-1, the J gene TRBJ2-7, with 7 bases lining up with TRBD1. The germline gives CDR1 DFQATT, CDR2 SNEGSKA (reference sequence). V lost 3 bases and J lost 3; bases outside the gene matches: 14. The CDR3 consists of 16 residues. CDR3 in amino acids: CSASPLRTGRFYEQYF. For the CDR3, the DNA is TGCAGTGCTAGTCCACTAAGGACAGGCCGCTTCTACGAGCAGTACTTC.